Listed below are T cell receptor beta chains from one sample, sequenced in a study of glioma-infiltrating T cells after dendritic cell vaccination. Sequencing was performed with immunoSEQ multiplex PCR; in TCRdb, only in-frame clones are kept and a portion is missing. The sample yields around 87,000 clones, roughly four fifths seen once. Source: blood, taken after dendritic cell vaccination. The source of these receptors is a human donor with glioblastoma. Both conserved end residues are part of each CDR3. A D gene is named only where the DNA matches it firmly. The listing skips clone size in some rows; elsewhere it reads once, few, many or a size class.

d_gene,len,v_gene,abundance,j_gene,CDR3aa,CDR3nt
.,13,TRBV29-1,once,TRBJ2-5,CSVPQGIQETQYF,TGCAGCGTTCCGCAGGGGATTCAAGAGACCCAGTACTTC
.,15,TRBV5-5,.,TRBJ2-3,CASSLALSSTDTQYF,TGTGCCAGCAGCTTGGCCCTGAGTAGCACAGATACGCAGTATTTT
.,16,TRBV5-4,.,TRBJ1-1,CASSSAFGRENTEAFF,TGTGCCAGCAGTTCAGCATTCGGGAGGGAGAACACTGAAGCTTTCTTT
TRBD1,16,TRBV23-1,.,TRBJ1-4,CASSQWTGGANEKLFF,TGCGCCAGCAGTCAATGGACAGGCGGGGCTAATGAAAAACTGTTTTTT
TRBD1,15,TRBV5-1,once,TRBJ2-7,CASSPPGTGTYEQYF,TGCGCCAGCAGCCCACCCGGGACAGGGACCTACGAGCAGTACTTC
.,15,TRBV9,.,TRBJ1-4,CASSVAAGANEKLFF,TGTGCCAGCAGCGTCGCCGCAGGGGCTAATGAAAAACTGTTTTTT
TRBD1,12,TRBV29-1,once,TRBJ1-2,CSVVDRDYGYTF,TGCAGCGTTGTGGACAGGGACTATGGCTACACCTTC
.,11,TRBV27,.,TRBJ1-2,CAASGEGGYTF,TGTGCCGCCTCGGGGGAGGGTGGCTACACCTTC
.,14,TRBV29-1,.,TRBJ2-7,CSVEDLDGSYEQYF,TGCAGCGTTGAAGATCTAGACGGCTCCTACGAGCAGTACTTC
.,14,TRBV5-1,.,TRBJ1-1,CASSLGGFNTEAFF,TGCGCCAGCAGCTTGGGAGGGTTTAACACTGAAGCTTTCTTT
TRBD1,13,TRBV10-3,.,TRBJ2-7,CAITPDRDYEQYF,TGTGCCATCACCCCGGACAGGGACTACGAGCAGTACTTC
.,13,TRBV6-1,.,TRBJ1-1,CASNPFAGSQAFF,TGTGCCAGCAATCCCTTTGCCGGGTCCCAAGCTTTCTTT
.,12,TRBV2,.,TRBJ1-2,CASGALAAGYTF,TGTGCCAGCGGGGCCTTGGCGGCTGGCTACACCTTC
TRBD1,15,TRBV7-2,.,TRBJ1-2,CASSLHTGGGYGYTF,TGTGCCAGCAGCCTACACACAGGGGGCGGATATGGCTACACCTTC
TRBD1,15,TRBV19,.,TRBJ1-1,CASSIQGARVTEAFF,TGTGCCAGTAGTATCCAGGGGGCGCGGGTGACTGAAGCTTTCTTT
.,14,TRBV5-1,few,TRBJ2-1,CASSLDSSYNEQFF,TGCGCCAGCAGCTTGGACAGCTCCTACAATGAGCAGTTCTTC